The entry that follows covers one T cell receptor beta chain sequence. As yet, its antigen is unknown. Assay used: immunoSEQ multiplex PCR; TCRdb lists only in-frame clones, some missing. The sample lists tens of thousands of clones; under 95% were seen once. This sample is drawn from a study of siplizumab effects on memory and regulatory T cells. The study, taken as a whole, reports: Phenotypic classification as naive or memory proved unattainable for roughly 75-96% of proliferating CD4+ or CD8+ clones. Suppressive activity of Tregs proliferating in siplizumab cultures remained unconfirmed. Contribution to the alloresponse seemed major for naive T cells, which also seemed more diverse than memory cells.

The CDR3 runs to 13 residues. CDR1 is SGHTS, CDR2 YDEGEE, per germline. V was trimmed by 5 bases and J by 3 bases, leaving 12 bases between them. Input material: CD8+ T cells sorted from blood. The V and J genes are TRBV5-8 and TRBJ2-7; D uncertain. This receptor was taken from a human donor in good health. DNA of the CDR3: TGTGCCAGCAGTTCCGGGTCCCACTACGAGCAGTACTTC. As protein: CASSSGSHYEQYF.